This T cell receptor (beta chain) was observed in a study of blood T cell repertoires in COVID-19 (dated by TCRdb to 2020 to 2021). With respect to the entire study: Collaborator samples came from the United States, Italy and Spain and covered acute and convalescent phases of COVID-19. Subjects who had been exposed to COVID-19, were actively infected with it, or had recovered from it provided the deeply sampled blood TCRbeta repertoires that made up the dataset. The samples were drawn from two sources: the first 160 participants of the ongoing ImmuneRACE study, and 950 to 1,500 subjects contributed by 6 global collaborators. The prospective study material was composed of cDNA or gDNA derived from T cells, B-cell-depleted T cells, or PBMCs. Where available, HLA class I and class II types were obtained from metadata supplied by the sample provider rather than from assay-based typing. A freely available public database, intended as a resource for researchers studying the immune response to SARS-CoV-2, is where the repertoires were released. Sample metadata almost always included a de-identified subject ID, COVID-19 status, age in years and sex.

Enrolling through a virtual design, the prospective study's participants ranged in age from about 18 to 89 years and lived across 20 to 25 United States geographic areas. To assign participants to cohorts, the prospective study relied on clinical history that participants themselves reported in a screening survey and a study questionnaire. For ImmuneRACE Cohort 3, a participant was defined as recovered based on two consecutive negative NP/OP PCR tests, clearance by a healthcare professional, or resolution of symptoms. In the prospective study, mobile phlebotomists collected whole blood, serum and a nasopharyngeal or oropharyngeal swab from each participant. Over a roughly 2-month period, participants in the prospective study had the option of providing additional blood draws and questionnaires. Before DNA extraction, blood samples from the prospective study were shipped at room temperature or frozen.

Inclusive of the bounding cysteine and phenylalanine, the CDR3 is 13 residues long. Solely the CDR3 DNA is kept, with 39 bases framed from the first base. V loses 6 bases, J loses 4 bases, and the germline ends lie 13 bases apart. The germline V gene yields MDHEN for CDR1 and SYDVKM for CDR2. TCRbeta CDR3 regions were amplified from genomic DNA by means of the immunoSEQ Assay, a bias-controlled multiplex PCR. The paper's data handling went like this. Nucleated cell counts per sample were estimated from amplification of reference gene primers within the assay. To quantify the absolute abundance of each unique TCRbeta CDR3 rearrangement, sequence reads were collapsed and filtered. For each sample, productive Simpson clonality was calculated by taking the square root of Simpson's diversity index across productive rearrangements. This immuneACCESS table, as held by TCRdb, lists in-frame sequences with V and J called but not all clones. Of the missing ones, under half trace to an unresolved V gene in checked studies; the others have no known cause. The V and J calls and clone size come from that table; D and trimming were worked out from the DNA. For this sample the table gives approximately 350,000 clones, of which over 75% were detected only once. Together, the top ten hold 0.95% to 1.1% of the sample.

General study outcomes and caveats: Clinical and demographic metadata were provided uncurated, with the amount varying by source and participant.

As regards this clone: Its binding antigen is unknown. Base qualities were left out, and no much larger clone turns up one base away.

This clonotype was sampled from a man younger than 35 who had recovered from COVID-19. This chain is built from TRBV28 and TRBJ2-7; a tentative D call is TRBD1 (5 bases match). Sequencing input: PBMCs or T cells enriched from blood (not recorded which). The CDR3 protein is CASSSPQGYEQYF. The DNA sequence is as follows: TGTGCCAGCAGCTCCCCGCAGGGTTACGAGCAGTACTTC.